This TCR beta chain was captured in a study of OX40 agonist ivuxolimab in advanced cancers. Across the whole study: A partial response was reached by three patients: one with hepatocellular carcinoma and two with cutaneous melanoma.

CDR3 length: 15 amino acids. Trimming took 4 bases from V and 6 from J, leaving 16 bases between them. Germline CDR1 LGHNA, CDR2 YSLEER. Clones were read by immunoSEQ multiplex PCR, and TCRdb kept only the in-frame ones, dropping some. The table lists roughly 100,000 clones, approximately 87% of them singletons. The rearrangement uses TRBV4-3 and TRBJ2-1, with a possible D match to TRBD2 (6 bases). This sequence was found in an adult with an advanced solid tumor such as melanoma, head and neck, liver or kidney cancer. The sequences come from CD4+ or CD8+ T cells sorted from blood, collected in a trial of the OX40 agonist ivuxolimab. The CDR3 here is CASSLLQTSFNEQFF. For the CDR3, the DNA is TGCGCCAGCAGCCTACTTCAGACTAGTTTCAATGAGCAGTTCTTC.